This T cell receptor (beta chain) comes out of a study of control samples from healthy donors and cancer patients. Germline V CDR1 and CDR2: MDHEN, SYDVKM. The V end was cut by 2 bases, the J end by 5 bases, with 8 bases between. The CDR3 extends over 13 amino acids. Sequenced by immunoSEQ multiplex PCR; TCRdb stores in-frame clones only, minus some. The table has 40,000 to 60,000 clones, around 87% seen once; the top ten hold roughly an eighth. Material for sequencing was PBMCs. The clonotype was recovered from a man in his sixties with head and neck cancer. The rearrangement uses TRBV28 and TRBJ2-3; a possible D gene is TRBD2 (5 bases). In nucleotides, the CDR3 is TGTGCCAGCAGTTTAAGACGGGGAGATACGCAGTATTTT. Translating gives CASSLRRGDTQYF.